The clone carrying this T cell receptor beta chain was seen only a few times. The data derive from a study of cytomegalovirus exposure and HLA in healthy donors. Primers for the PCR totalled 60 Vbeta and 13 Jbeta. Some clones are missing from TCRdb's copy, which holds only in-frame ones; the method was immunoSEQ multiplex PCR. The table includes around 200,000 clones, around two thirds detected once. V lost 6 bases to trimming and J lost 10 bases, with 13 bases between them. The germline CDR1 and CDR2 sequences are LNHDA and SQIVND (reference sequence). CDR3 length: 12 amino acids. The sample taken for sequencing was PBMCs. The gene calls are TRBV19 and TRBJ2-1, with D perhaps matching TRBD1 (5 bases). This clonotype was obtained from a man aged 35-49 years in good health and CMV-seronegative. CDR3 in DNA: TGTGCCAGTAGCCTCCAGGGCTACGAGCAGTTCTTC. Residues: CASSLQGYEQFF.